The 27 T cell receptor beta chains below all came from one sample that was sequenced in a study of T cell responses to AZD1222 COVID-19 vaccine. Produced via immunoSEQ multiplex PCR; TCRdb's table is partial and in-frame only. The data show over 65,000 clones, 88% seen once. Sequences were derived from peripheral blood, sampled 28 days after the second AZD1222 dose. The receptors here all came from an adult who received the AZD1222 COVID-19 vaccine.

The chain recombines TRBV5-5 with TRBJ1-2, with D possibly matching TRBD1 (6 bases). The CDR3 is 16 residues long. Trimming stripped 2 bases from V and 6 bases from J, with 20 bases between. From germline, CDR1 is SGHKS and CDR2 YYEKEE (reference sequence). The CDR3 reads CASSLLVGRGTHGYTF. The CDR3 bases are TGTGCCAGCAGCTTATTGGTAGGCAGGGGAACCCATGGCTACACCTTC.

The rearrangement links TRBV6-1 to TRBJ2-1, with 7 bases lining up with TRBD2. The J segment lost 2 bases and the V segment lost 0 bases, leaving 1 base of the junction unmatched. Germline V gene data show CDR1 as MNHNS and CDR2 as SASEGT. There are 15 residues in the CDR3. CDR3 nucleotide sequence: TGTGCCAGCAGTGAAGCGGGAGGGGCCTACAATGAGCAGTTCTTC. Protein product: CASSEAGGAYNEQFF.

This clone is a singleton in its sample. The genes are TRBV28 and TRBJ1-3; 8 bases align to TRBD1. Germline V gene sequence: CDR1 MDHEN, CDR2 SYDVKM. Losses at the gene ends were 10 bases for V and 2 bases for J; bases not matched to a gene: 16. The CDR3 has 17 residues. CDR3 DNA: TGTGCCACCTCCAAATGGGCGGGACAGGTAGCTGGAAACACCATATATTTT. The encoded protein is CATSKWAGQVAGNTIYF.

The chain joins TRBV11-3 to TRBJ1-1, with D unclear. Germline V gene lookup returns CDR1 SGHNT and CDR2 YENEEA. There are 15 residues in the CDR3. Trimming cost V 2 bases and J 1 base, with 11 bases left between them. The DNA for the CDR3 is TGTGCCAGCAGCTTACTTCCGGCGCGGAACACTGAAGCTTTCTTT. This gives the protein CASSLLPARNTEAFF. Variable domain in full (rest from reference TRBV11-3 and TRBJ1-1): EAGVVQSPRYKIIEKKQPVAFWCNPISGHNTLYWYLQNLGQGPELLIRYENEEAVDDSQLPKDRFSAERLKGVDSTLKIQPAELGDSAVYLCASSLLPARNTEAFFGQGTRLTVV.

This sequence joins TRBV29-1 and TRBJ2-7; D tentatively fits TRBD1 or TRBD2 (5 bases each). Germline-derived CDR1 and CDR2 are SQVTM and ANQGSEA. The CDR3 is made up of 12 amino acids. Trimming left V 7 bases short and J 5 bases short, with 15 bases between. The CDR3 reads CSGGPSGHEQYF. CDR3 bases: TGCAGCGGGGGACCTTCGGGCCACGAGCAGTACTTC.

The chain has TRBV19 and TRBJ2-1; 8 positions agree with TRBD2. Germline CDR1 and CDR2: LNHDA and SQIVND (reference sequence). J was trimmed by 2 bases and V by 6 bases; bases with no gene match: 6. There are 15 residues in the CDR3. Here the CDR3 DNA reads TGTGCCAGTAGAAGAAATAGCGGGGCCTACAATGAGCAGTTCTTC. It codes for CASRRNSGAYNEQFF.

This clone was recorded once. The junction departs from the called germline gene at one end, perhaps through a read error. The chain employs TRBV27 and TRBJ2-1, with D unresolved. From germline, CDR1 is MNHEY and CDR2 SMNVEV (reference sequence). This CDR3 contains 16 residues. The CDR3 DNA follows: TGTGCCGGCAGTTTATGGGTCCTGAGCTCCTACAATGAGCAGTTCTTC. Protein: CAGSLWVLSSYNEQFF.

This sequence joins TRBV7-6 and TRBJ2-7, with unresolved D. The CDR3 extends over 14 amino acids. Germline V lookup: CDR1 SGHVS, CDR2 FNYEAQ. Trimming took 1 base from V and 0 from J, leaving 7 bases between them. CDR3 sequence: CASSLGPGSYEQYF. CDR3 DNA: TGTGCCAGCAGCTTAGGGCCGGGCTCCTACGAGCAGTACTTC.

The V gene is TRBV19, the J gene TRBJ2-7, with 8 bases that match TRBD2. Germline loops: CDR1 LNHDA, CDR2 SQIVND (reference sequence). The trim removed 5 bases at V and 7 bases at J, leaving 13 bases unmatched. This CDR3 spans 15 amino acids. CDR3 amino acids: CASSLVSGRGGEQYF. The CDR3 DNA sequence: TGTGCCAGTAGTTTGGTGAGCGGGAGAGGGGGTGAGCAGTACTTC.

The rearrangement links TRBV7-4 to TRBJ1-5; D not certain. The germline CDR1 and CDR2 sequences are SGHVT and SQSDAQ. The CDR3 contains 15 residues. Trimming removed 4 bases from V and 1 base from J, with 11 bases in between. The CDR3 is CASSYTERSNQPQHF. The CDR3 coding sequence is TGTGCCAGCAGCTACACCGAACGGAGCAATCAGCCCCAGCATTTT.

The chain combines TRBV5-3 with TRBJ1-1; 8 positions agree with TRBD1. TRBV5-3 is sorted into the ORF group, with uncertain function. With 0 bases clipped from V and 7 bases from J, the junction kept 5 bases outside the gene matches. This CDR3 spans 14 amino acids. The DNA for the CDR3 is TGTGCCAGAAGCTTGGTGACAGGGGCTAATGAAGCTTTCTTT. Amino acids: CARSLVTGANEAFF.

V and J are TRBV7-3 and TRBJ2-1, with TRBD2 matching over 15 bases. Trimming took 4 bases from V and 8 from J; bases not matched to a gene: 6. Per the germline V gene, CDR1 is SGHTA and CDR2 is FQGTGA. The CDR3 has 16 residues. This CDR3 is CASSSQGLAGGDEQFF. CDR3 sequence (DNA): TGTGCCAGCAGCTCCCAGGGACTAGCGGGAGGCGATGAGCAGTTCTTC.

The gene calls are TRBV18 and TRBJ1-1, with D tentatively TRBD1 (6 bases). Trimming took 2 bases from V and 1 from J, leaving 17 bases between them. This CDR3 has 17 residues. Per the germline V gene, CDR1 is KGHSH and CDR2 is LQKENI. The DNA of the CDR3 is TGTGCCAGCTCACCATGGGGCTGGGTAGGGGGGAACACTGAAGCTTTCTTT. This codes for CASSPWGWVGGNTEAFF.

V usage is TRBV1 and J usage is TRBJ2-1; the table's D call TRBD2 went unverified against the DNA. TRBV1 is reported as a pseudogene. The CDR3 consists of 17 residues. The CDR3 sequence: CTSSQAARLAGGDEQFF. DNA of the CDR3: TGCACCAGCAGCCAGGCCGCTCGACTAGCGGGAGGAGATGAGCAGTTCTTC.

This chain joins TRBV10-1 and TRBJ2-3, with 8 bases matching TRBD1. Germline CDR1 and CDR2: WNHNN and SYGVQD (reference sequence). This CDR3 region has 14 residues. Trimming at V came to 4 bases and at J to 4 bases, leaving 4 bases not matched to a gene. The CDR3 spells CASSAGGYPDTQYF. In nucleotides, the CDR3 is TGCGCCAGCAGTGCAGGGGGCTATCCAGATACGCAGTATTTT.

This chain links TRBV28 with TRBJ1-3; D is perhaps TRBD1 (5 bases). This CDR3 has 15 amino acids. CDR1 is MDHEN and CDR2 is SYDVKM in the germline V gene. V was shortened by 3 bases and J by 7 bases, with 16 bases between the two germline ends. CDR3 DNA sequence: TGTGCCAGCAGTTTCCCCCGGGGGGTTGGGAACACCATATATTTT. Its translation is CASSFPRGVGNTIYF. Using reference TRBV28 and TRBJ1-3 for the parts outside the CDR3, the full variable domain is DVKVTQSSRYLVKRTGEKVFLECVQDMDHENMFWYRQDPGLGLRLIYFSYDVKMKEKGDIPEGYSVSREKKERFSLILESASTNQTSMYLCASSFPRGVGNTIYFGEGSWLTVV.

The V and J genes are TRBV6-6 and TRBJ2-3; TRBD2 matches at 7 bases. The CDR3 length is 15 residues. V shed 6 bases, J shed 4 bases, and the junction held 10 bases outside the gene matches. Germline V gene data show CDR1 as MNHNY and CDR2 as SVGAGI (reference sequence). The CDR3, as DNA: TGTGCCAGCAGGAGACGGGGGGAGAAGGCAGATACGCAGTATTTT. It translates to CASRRRGEKADTQYF.

The chain joins TRBV27 to TRBJ2-2, with 7 bases fitting TRBD1. The CDR3 runs 13 residues. V trimming: 2 bases; J trimming: 6 bases; junction bases outside the gene matches: 0. Germline V CDR1 and CDR2: MNHEY, SMNVEV (reference sequence). CDR3 protein: CASSLTGAGELFF. CDR3 bases: TGTGCCAGCAGTTTAACAGGGGCCGGGGAGCTGTTTTTT.

V is TRBV28 and J is TRBJ1-4; TRBD1 matches 7 bases. From germline, CDR1 is MDHEN and CDR2 SYDVKM. The CDR3 totals 14 residues. Losses at the gene ends were 6 bases for V and 8 bases for J; bases not matched to a gene: 9. CDR3 amino acids: CASRPQGSGEKLFF. The CDR3, as DNA: TGTGCCAGCAGGCCACAGGGGTCTGGGGAAAAACTGTTTTTT.

This chain connects TRBV18 to TRBJ2-1; 9 bases are shared with TRBD1. The CDR3 extends over 16 amino acids. CDR1 and CDR2 (germline): KGHSH, LQKENI. The junction had 13 bases not matched to a gene; V was cut back by 3 bases and J by 10 bases. This CDR3 reads CASSPRDRGSASEQFF. The CDR3 bases are TGTGCCAGCTCACCCCGTGACAGGGGGTCTGCGTCGGAGCAGTTCTTC. The full variable domain, rest sourced from reference TRBV18 and TRBJ2-1, is NAGVMQNPRHLVRRRGQEARLRCSPMKGHSHVYWYRQLPEEGLKFMVYLQKENIIDESGMPKERFSAEFPKEGPSILRIQQVVRGDSAAYFCASSPRDRGSASEQFFGPGTRLTVL.

This chain links TRBV18 with TRBJ2-7, with D unresolved. Germline V gene data show CDR1 as KGHSH and CDR2 as LQKENI. V lost 5 bases and J 0 bases, leaving 8 bases between the germline ends. CDR3 length equals 13 residues. The CDR3 reads CASSNTDSYEQYF. The CDR3 DNA follows: TGTGCCAGCTCAAATACTGACTCCTACGAGCAGTACTTC.

The V call is TRBV5-1, the J call TRBJ2-1; 11 bases match TRBD2. The CDR3 length is 16 residues. Per the germline V gene, CDR1 is SGHRS and CDR2 is YFSETQ. The J segment lost 7 bases and the V segment lost 5 bases, leaving 11 bases of the junction unmatched. For the CDR3, the DNA is TGCGCCAGCAGAGGTTTAGCGGGAGGGCCGGAAAATGAGCAGTTCTTC. Translating gives CASRGLAGGPENEQFF.

V and J are TRBV11-2 and TRBJ1-1; tentatively, D is TRBD1 (6 bases). Between the trimmed V and J ends, which lost 2 bases and 5 bases, there was a span of 15 bases. The germline gives CDR1 SGHAT, CDR2 FQNNGV. The CDR3 sequence is 15 residues long. This chain's CDR3 is CASSLLGGRGTEAFF. The CDR3 DNA is TGTGCCAGCAGCTTATTGGGGGGGCGCGGGACTGAAGCTTTCTTT.

V usage is TRBV2 and J usage is TRBJ1-4; tentative D call: TRBD1 (5 bases). The CDR3 runs 15 residues. CDR1 is SNHLY, CDR2 FYNNEI, per germline. Trimming removed 6 bases from V and 0 bases from J, with 11 bases in between. As DNA, the CDR3 is TGTGCCAGCAGCAGGGAGTTTGCAACTAATGAAAAACTGTTTTTT. It translates to CASSREFATNEKLFF.

This clone was counted a single time. V and J are TRBV4-1 and TRBJ2-7; the match to TRBD1 covers 7 bases. Germline CDR1 and CDR2: MGHRA and YSYEKL. The CDR3 runs 14 residues. With 1 base clipped from V and 2 bases from J, the junction kept 2 bases outside the gene matches. The CDR3 region has the DNA TGCGCCAGCAGCCAAGGGGACAGCGCCTACGAGCAGTACTTC. Amino acids: CASSQGDSAYEQYF.

Here the CDR3 DNA reads TGTGCCAGCAGTCCCCGCGGCCTTTCTTATGGCTACACCTTC. This gives the protein CASSPRGLSYGYTF. The J gene is TRBJ1-2, the V gene TRBV27; D gene unclear. The CDR3 totals 14 residues. Deletions cut 5 bases from V and 5 bases from J, with 15 bases between. Germline CDR1 MNHEY, CDR2 SMNVEV (reference sequence).

V gene TRBV3-1 (or the pseudogene TRBV3-2) combines with J gene TRBJ1-2; D may be TRBD1 (5 bases). The CDR3 is made up of 13 amino acids. V lost 3 bases and J lost 8, with 13 bases in between. Germline V lookup: CDR1 LGHDT, CDR2 YNNKEL (reference sequence). CDR3 sequence: CASSQGRLGGYTF. CDR3 coding DNA: TGTGCCAGCAGCCAGGGACGGTTGGGGGGCTACACCTTC.